This TCR beta chain was sequenced in a study of T cell repertoires in aging, cancer and after chemotherapy. Peripheral blood genomic DNA, not sorted cells or RNA, was the template. Multiplex touch-down PCR with TRB-A/B primers amplified rearranged V-D-J TRB sequences. TCRdb re-derived calls from the multiplex PCR reads in MiXCR, one entry per CDR3 protein. The table has some 10,000 distinct CDR3 sequences, approximately 37% seen once. The CDR3 runs to 13 residues. V was trimmed by 6 bases and J by 6 bases, leaving 14 bases between them. The sample was blood. This receptor was identified in a human donor in good health. The V and J genes are TRBV12-3 or TRBV12-4 and TRBJ2-5; unclear D gene. The CDR3 reads CASRSWVGQTQYF. Here the CDR3 DNA reads TGTGCCAGCAGGTCATGGGTAGGCCAGACCCAGTACTTC.